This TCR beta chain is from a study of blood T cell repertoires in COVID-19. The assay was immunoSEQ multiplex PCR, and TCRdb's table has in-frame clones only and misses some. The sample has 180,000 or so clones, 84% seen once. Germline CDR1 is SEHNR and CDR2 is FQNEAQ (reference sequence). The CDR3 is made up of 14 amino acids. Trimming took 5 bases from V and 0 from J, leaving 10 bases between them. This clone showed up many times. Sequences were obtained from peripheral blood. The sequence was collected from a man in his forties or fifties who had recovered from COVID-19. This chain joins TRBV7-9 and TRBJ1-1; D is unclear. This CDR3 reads CASSPSGLNTEAFF. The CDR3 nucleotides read TGTGCCAGCAGCCCCTCTGGGCTGAACACTGAAGCTTTCTTT.